This is a list of T cell receptor beta chains from one sample in a study of cytomegalovirus exposure and HLA in healthy donors. Data came from immunoSEQ multiplex PCR; TCRdb stores just in-frame clones and leaves some out. This sample carries about 150,000 clones, roughly 72% of them seen once, and the ten largest clones take roughly 2.2%. Sample: PBMCs. These receptors all come from a man aged 25-45 years in good health and CMV-seronegative. Each CDR3 is given with its conserved first and last residue. Fields, in order: CDR3 protein, CDR3 DNA, V gene, J gene, clone size, D gene. The D gene is left open where the match is weak. A clone size is listed for some rows: how often the clone was seen (once, few, many), or a class if it is expanded.

CDR3aa: CASGPRWSGYTF
CDR3nt: TGTGCCAGCGGGCCAAGGTGGTCAGGCTACACCTTC
v_gene: TRBV28
j_gene: TRBJ1-2
abundance: .
d_gene: .

CDR3aa: CASSPTVNLSEQYF
CDR3nt: TGTGCCAGCAGTCCGACAGTTAATCTGAGTGAGCAGTACTTC
v_gene: TRBV27
j_gene: TRBJ2-7
abundance: once
d_gene: .

CDR3aa: CASSTTGGSPLHF
CDR3nt: TGTGCCAGTAGTACGACAGGTGGATCACCCCTCCACTTT
v_gene: TRBV19
j_gene: TRBJ1-6
abundance: .
d_gene: .

CDR3aa: CSVGEGEGYTF
CDR3nt: TGCAGCGTTGGGGAGGGCGAGGGCTACACCTTC
v_gene: TRBV29-1
j_gene: TRBJ1-2
abundance: .
d_gene: .

CDR3aa: CASRQVGGSTDTQYF
CDR3nt: TGCGCCAGCAGACAGGTAGGCGGCAGCACAGATACGCAGTATTTT
v_gene: TRBV5-1
j_gene: TRBJ2-3
abundance: .
d_gene: .

CDR3aa: CASRTTGSNTGELFF
CDR3nt: TGTGCCAGCAGGACGACAGGCAGTAACACCGGGGAGCTGTTTTTT
v_gene: TRBV6-1
j_gene: TRBJ2-2
abundance: once
d_gene: .

CDR3aa: CSVEGQGPEQYF
CDR3nt: TGCAGCGTTGAAGGGCAGGGTCCGGAGCAGTACTTC
v_gene: TRBV29-1
j_gene: TRBJ2-7
abundance: .
d_gene: .

CDR3aa: CASSVIGVNTGELFF
CDR3nt: TGTGCCAGCAGTGTTATCGGGGTGAACACCGGGGAGCTGTTTTTT
v_gene: TRBV6-1
j_gene: TRBJ2-2
abundance: few
d_gene: .

CDR3aa: CASSLTGPSSTDTQYF
CDR3nt: TGCGCCAGCAGCTTGACAGGCCCCTCGAGCACAGATACGCAGTATTTT
v_gene: TRBV5-1
j_gene: TRBJ2-3
abundance: .
d_gene: .

CDR3aa: CASSLGGGANTGELFF
CDR3nt: TGTGCCAGCAGCTTAGGCGGGGGCGCGAACACCGGGGAGCTGTTTTTT
v_gene: TRBV7-8
j_gene: TRBJ2-2
abundance: .
d_gene: .

CDR3aa: CASSQEGQGSNTIYF
CDR3nt: TGTGCCAGCAGCCAAGAGGGTCAGGGGTCAAACACCATATATTTT
v_gene: TRBV4-2
j_gene: TRBJ1-3
abundance: once
d_gene: .

CDR3aa: CASSGDSSGNTIYF
CDR3nt: TGTGCCAGCAGTGGGGACAGCTCTGGAAACACCATATATTTT
v_gene: TRBV2
j_gene: TRBJ1-3
abundance: .
d_gene: TRBD1

CDR3aa: CASSSYQETQYF
CDR3nt: TGTGCCAGCAGCTCTTATCAAGAGACCCAGTACTTC
v_gene: TRBV7-9
j_gene: TRBJ2-5
abundance: once
d_gene: .

CDR3aa: CASSPTSGGVTGELFF
CDR3nt: TGTGCCAGCAGTCCTACTAGCGGGGGGGTTACCGGGGAGCTGTTTTTT
v_gene: TRBV27
j_gene: TRBJ2-2
abundance: .
d_gene: TRBD2

CDR3aa: CASSISRGGGGELFF
CDR3nt: TGTGCCAGTAGTATTTCGCGGGGGGGCGGCGGGGAGCTGTTTTTT
v_gene: TRBV19
j_gene: TRBJ2-2
abundance: .
d_gene: TRBD2

CDR3aa: CASSDTKQGAGYTF
CDR3nt: TGTGCCAGCAGTGACACGAAACAGGGTGCGGGCTACACCTTC
v_gene: TRBV2
j_gene: TRBJ1-2
abundance: .
d_gene: .

CDR3aa: CATRSRGIQETQYF
CDR3nt: TGTGCCACCCGGAGCAGGGGCATCCAAGAGACCCAGTACTTC
v_gene: TRBV19
j_gene: TRBJ2-5
abundance: .
d_gene: .

CDR3aa: CASSWEVGGRYASTDTQYF
CDR3nt: TGTGCCAGCAGCTGGGAGGTTGGCGGACGGTACGCAAGCACAGATACGCAGTATTTT
v_gene: TRBV5-5
j_gene: TRBJ2-3
abundance: .
d_gene: .

CDR3aa: CASSAGGRSSYEQYF
CDR3nt: TGTGCCAGCAGCGCTGGGGGCCGGAGCTCCTACGAGCAGTACTTC
v_gene: TRBV2
j_gene: TRBJ2-7
abundance: .
d_gene: .

CDR3aa: CASSPPGGGTGELFF
CDR3nt: TGTGCCAGCAGTCCCCCGGGGGGTGGTACCGGGGAGCTGTTTTTT
v_gene: TRBV6-5
j_gene: TRBJ2-2
abundance: .
d_gene: TRBD2

CDR3aa: CASSPGGGAQNEQFF
CDR3nt: TGTGCCAGCTCACCAGGCGGGGGGGCCCAGAATGAGCAGTTCTTC
v_gene: TRBV18
j_gene: TRBJ2-1
abundance: .
d_gene: TRBD2

CDR3aa: CASSLLAGIRYQYF
CDR3nt: TGTGCCAGCAGCTTACTAGCGGGGATTCGGTACCAGTATTTT
v_gene: TRBV7-9
j_gene: TRBJ2-3
abundance: .
d_gene: TRBD2

CDR3aa: CSVVQGVDGYPF
CDR3nt: TGCAGCGTTGTTCAGGGTGTGGATGGCTACCCCTTC
v_gene: TRBV29-1
j_gene: TRBJ1-2
abundance: .
d_gene: .

CDR3aa: CASSPRGTATGNTIYF
CDR3nt: TGTGCCAGCAGCCCTCGAGGCACGGCAACTGGAAACACCATATATTTT
v_gene: TRBV9
j_gene: TRBJ1-3
abundance: .
d_gene: .

CDR3aa: CASSSKGDTEAFF
CDR3nt: TGTGCCAGCTCATCAAAGGGGGACACTGAAGCTTTCTTT
v_gene: TRBV18
j_gene: TRBJ1-1
abundance: few
d_gene: .

CDR3aa: CASSYRDREYNEQFF
CDR3nt: TGTGCCAGCAGCTACCGGGACAGGGAGTACAATGAGCAGTTCTTC
v_gene: TRBV5-8
j_gene: TRBJ2-1
abundance: .
d_gene: TRBD1

CDR3aa: CASQRGKLETQYF
CDR3nt: TGTGCCAGCCAGCGGGGGAAGTTGGAGACCCAGTACTTC
v_gene: TRBV7-3
j_gene: TRBJ2-5
abundance: .
d_gene: TRBD2

CDR3aa: CAIRDTSSYNSPLHF
CDR3nt: TGTGCCATCCGGGACACGAGCTCCTATAATTCACCCCTCCACTTT
v_gene: TRBV10-3
j_gene: TRBJ1-6
abundance: .
d_gene: .

CDR3aa: CASSLLDRETQYF
CDR3nt: TGCGCCAGCAGCTTGCTGGACAGGGAGACCCAGTACTTC
v_gene: TRBV5-1
j_gene: TRBJ2-5
abundance: .
d_gene: TRBD1

CDR3aa: CASRVDRSQETQYF
CDR3nt: TGTGCCAGCAGGGTGGACAGGTCGCAAGAGACCCAGTACTTC
v_gene: TRBV2
j_gene: TRBJ2-5
abundance: .
d_gene: TRBD1

CDR3aa: CSVGGWGTDTQYF
CDR3nt: TGCAGCGTTGGCGGATGGGGCACAGATACGCAGTATTTT
v_gene: TRBV29-1
j_gene: TRBJ2-3
abundance: .
d_gene: .

CDR3aa: CASSSLTGIEGYPF
CDR3nt: TGTGCCAGCAGCTCCCTGACAGGGATTGAGGGCTACCCCTTC
v_gene: TRBV7-2
j_gene: TRBJ1-2
abundance: .
d_gene: TRBD1

CDR3aa: CASSLVGGKETQYF
CDR3nt: TGCGCCAGCAGCTTGGTGGGAGGGAAAGAGACCCAGTACTTC
v_gene: TRBV5-1
j_gene: TRBJ2-5
abundance: .
d_gene: TRBD2

CDR3aa: CVSRPGGLVNIQYF
CDR3nt: TGTGTCAGCAGACCGGGGGGGCTGGTAAACATTCAGTACTTC
v_gene: TRBV7-6
j_gene: TRBJ2-4
abundance: .
d_gene: TRBD2

CDR3aa: CASSQGISGANVLTF
CDR3nt: TGTGCCAGCAGCCAGGGGATCTCTGGGGCCAACGTCCTGACTTTC
v_gene: TRBV28
j_gene: TRBJ2-6
abundance: .
d_gene: .

CDR3aa: CASSRTGGEFF
CDR3nt: TGTGCCAGCAGCAGGACAGGGGGGGAGTTCTTC
v_gene: TRBV5-6
j_gene: TRBJ2-1
abundance: few
d_gene: TRBD1

CDR3aa: CASYKFAGELFF
CDR3nt: TGTGCCAGCTACAAATTCGCCGGGGAGCTGTTTTTT
v_gene: TRBV28
j_gene: TRBJ2-2
abundance: .
d_gene: .

CDR3aa: CAAGQAENTEAFF
CDR3nt: TGTGCCGCAGGACAGGCGGAAAACACTGAAGCTTTCTTT
v_gene: TRBV10-3
j_gene: TRBJ1-1
abundance: .
d_gene: TRBD1

CDR3aa: CASSSEWTGEGQPQHF
CDR3nt: TGTGCCAGCAGTTCGGAATGGACAGGGGAGGGCCAGCCCCAGCATTTT
v_gene: TRBV28
j_gene: TRBJ1-5
abundance: .
d_gene: TRBD1

CDR3aa: CASSLTVAGGDTQYF
CDR3nt: TGCGCCAGCAGCTTGACGGTAGCGGGGGGGGATACGCAGTATTTT
v_gene: TRBV5-1
j_gene: TRBJ2-3
abundance: .
d_gene: TRBD2

CDR3aa: CASSSGTDTYGYTF
CDR3nt: TGTGCCAGCAGCTCAGGGACAGATACCTATGGCTACACCTTC
v_gene: TRBV9
j_gene: TRBJ1-2
abundance: .
d_gene: TRBD1

CDR3aa: CASTYRGNTEAFF
CDR3nt: TGTGCCAGCACGTACCGGGGGAACACTGAAGCTTTCTTT
v_gene: TRBV28
j_gene: TRBJ1-1
abundance: .
d_gene: .

CDR3aa: CASSQDPGETQYF
CDR3nt: TGTGCCAGCAGCCAAGATCCGGGGGAGACCCAGTACTTC
v_gene: TRBV4-2
j_gene: TRBJ2-5
abundance: .
d_gene: .

CDR3aa: CASSFGQGGGEAFF
CDR3nt: TGTGCCAGCAGTTTCGGACAGGGGGGGGGTGAAGCTTTCTTT
v_gene: TRBV7-9
j_gene: TRBJ1-1
abundance: .
d_gene: TRBD1

CDR3aa: CASSLSGALLANTGELFF
CDR3nt: TGTGCCAGCAGTTTATCGGGAGCCCTTCTCGCGAACACCGGGGAGCTGTTTTTT
v_gene: TRBV27
j_gene: TRBJ2-2
abundance: .
d_gene: .

CDR3aa: CASSPDRHQPQHF
CDR3nt: TGTGCCAGCAGCCCGGACAGACATCAGCCCCAGCATTTT
v_gene: TRBV5-8
j_gene: TRBJ1-5
abundance: .
d_gene: .

CDR3aa: CASSPPGQMISGANVLTF
CDR3nt: TGTGCCAGCTCACCACCGGGACAGATGATCTCTGGGGCCAACGTCCTGACTTTC
v_gene: TRBV18
j_gene: TRBJ2-6
abundance: .
d_gene: TRBD1

CDR3aa: CASSAGVPYEQYF
CDR3nt: TGTGCCAGCAGCGCAGGGGTTCCGTACGAGCAGTACTTC
v_gene: TRBV11-3
j_gene: TRBJ2-7
abundance: .
d_gene: .

CDR3aa: CASRLGLGATEAFF
CDR3nt: TGTGCCAGCAGACTGGGTCTGGGGGCCACTGAAGCTTTCTTT
v_gene: TRBV5-4
j_gene: TRBJ1-1
abundance: .
d_gene: .

CDR3aa: CASSIGGTGPEAFF
CDR3nt: TGTGCCAGTAGTATAGGTGGAACAGGGCCTGAAGCTTTCTTT
v_gene: TRBV19
j_gene: TRBJ1-1
abundance: few
d_gene: .

CDR3aa: CSVVPRGYYEQYF
CDR3nt: TGCAGCGTTGTCCCGAGAGGATACTACGAGCAGTACTTC
v_gene: TRBV29-1
j_gene: TRBJ2-7
abundance: .
d_gene: .

CDR3aa: CASSLSREETQYF
CDR3nt: TGTGCCAGCAGCTTAAGTCGAGAAGAGACCCAGTACTTC
v_gene: TRBV7-9
j_gene: TRBJ2-5
abundance: few
d_gene: .

CDR3aa: CASSSSRDRVHEQYF
CDR3nt: TGTGCCAGCAGCTCATCCCGGGACAGGGTCCACGAGCAGTACTTC
v_gene: TRBV7-9
j_gene: TRBJ2-7
abundance: .
d_gene: TRBD1

CDR3aa: CASSYTRQGFGYTF
CDR3nt: TGTGCCAGCAGTTACACCAGACAGGGGTTTGGCTACACCTTC
v_gene: TRBV6-5
j_gene: TRBJ1-2
abundance: few
d_gene: TRBD1